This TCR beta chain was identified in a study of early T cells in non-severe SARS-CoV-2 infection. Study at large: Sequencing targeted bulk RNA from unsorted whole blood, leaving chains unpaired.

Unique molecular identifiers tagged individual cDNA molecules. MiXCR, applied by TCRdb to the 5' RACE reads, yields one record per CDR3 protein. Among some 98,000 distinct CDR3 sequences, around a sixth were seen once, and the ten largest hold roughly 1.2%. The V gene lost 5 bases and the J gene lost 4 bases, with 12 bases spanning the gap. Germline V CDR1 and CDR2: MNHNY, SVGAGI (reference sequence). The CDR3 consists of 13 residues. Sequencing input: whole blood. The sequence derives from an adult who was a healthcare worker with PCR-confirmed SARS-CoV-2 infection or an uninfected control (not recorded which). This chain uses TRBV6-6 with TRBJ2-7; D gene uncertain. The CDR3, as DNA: TGTGCCAGCAGTCTTAATCGCCATTACGAGCAGTACTTC. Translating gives CASSLNRHYEQYF.